Reported below is one T cell receptor (beta chain). This table comes from immunoSEQ multiplex PCR, and its TCRdb copy is limited to in-frame clones, with some not included. The repertoire consists of roughly 71,000 clones, with approximately 91% occurring once and the leading ten covering 2.8%. This sample was taken from a study of T cells after somatic rescue of genetic block. V was cut by 9 bases and J by 0 bases, with 23 bases left in between. CDR3 length: 17 residues. Germline assignment: CDR1 SNHLY and CDR2 FYNNEI. Sequencing input: peripheral blood mononuclear cells (PBMCs). The receptor was derived from a man aged 25-40 years. This chain joins TRBV2 and TRBJ1-1; D not certain. CDR3 in DNA: TGTGCCAGTGAATACCGCCCCCCCAGAGCCATGAACACTGAAGCTTTCTTT. Translating gives CASEYRPPRAMNTEAFF.